The present entry profiles one T cell receptor (beta chain) with its context. Its antigen remains unidentified. Base qualities are not at hand, and no much larger clone is one base apart. The data were taken from a study of response to subunit inactivated influenza vaccine (dated by TCRdb to between 2018 and 2020). Turning to the overall study: To follow how T cells responded to a trivalent subunit inactivated influenza vaccine, the researchers relied on deep quantitative profiling of the T cell receptor repertoire. Study-wide findings and limitations: The authors proposed that each seasonal influenza vaccination may bring in only a limited number of new T cells.

The receptor library was made with RT-PCR. The sequencer listed for this sample is Illumina HiSeq 2500. TCRdb trimmed public reads at Q25 via fastp, called clones via MiXCR and kept in-frame beta chains. CDR3 protein duplicates are merged, each entry listing the most common genes and DNA. This sample lists roughly 780,000 distinct CDR3 sequences; around 18% were detected once. In total, the top ten clones hold about a tenth of the sample. Via the germline V gene (reference sequence), CDR1 is LNHDA and CDR2 SQIVND. From V the trimming removes 4 bases and from J it removes 2 bases, while the gene matches leave 4 bases of the junction unaccounted for. Reading from cysteine to phenylalanine, the CDR3 counts 17 amino acids. Only the CDR3 region is kept as DNA, spanning 51 bases read in frame from base 1.

Material: PBMCs from blood, obtained about 5 days after vaccination. The receptor's source is a man aged 45 to 65 who received an inactivated influenza vaccine. Donor details come from another sample of the same person, matched by shared clones. The rearrangement joined TRBV19 to TRBJ2-6; 11 of the junction bases match TRBD1. For the CDR3, the sequence is CASSRGQGDTGANVLTF. The DNA sequence follows: TGTGCCAGTAGTAGGGGACAGGGGGATACTGGGGCCAACGTCCTGACTTTC.